These T cell receptor beta chains were read from a single sample in a study of blood T cell repertoires in COVID-19. Some clones are missing from TCRdb's copy, which holds only in-frame ones; the method was immunoSEQ multiplex PCR. The sample comprises over 110,000 clones, 65% to 80% of which are singletons, and about 1.8% rests with the top ten. The sequenced sample consisted of peripheral blood. The receptors come from a woman aged 55-69 years with acute or convalescent COVID-19. Each CDR3 is given with its conserved first and last residue. Each record gives: V gene, clone size, J gene, D gene, CDR3 DNA, CDR3 protein. A D gene is named only where the DNA matches it firmly. The size field is filled for only some rows; it gives once, few, many or a size class.

V: TRBV7-9; size: -; J: TRBJ2-1; D: TRBD2; DNA: TGTGCCAGCAGCTCTACTAGCGGGAGGGGGTACAATGAGCAGTTCTTC; CDR3: CASSSTSGRGYNEQFF
V: TRBV19; size: once; J: TRBJ1-2; D: TRBD1; DNA: TGTGCCAGTAGTATAGACAAAGGGACAGGGGCCGGCTACACCTTC; CDR3: CASSIDKGTGAGYTF
V: TRBV11-2; size: -; J: TRBJ2-7; D: TRBD2; DNA: TGTGCCAGCAGCTTAGCTAGCGGGAGGGCCAACGAGCAGTACTTC; CDR3: CASSLASGRANEQYF
V: TRBV7-9; size: -; J: TRBJ1-1; D: -; DNA: TGTGCCAGCAGCGTGTTTACAGTTGAAGCTTTCTTT; CDR3: CASSVFTVEAFF
V: TRBV27; size: -; J: TRBJ1-2; D: TRBD1; DNA: TGTGCCAGCAGTGTGACAGGGGGACTGCGCTACACCTTC; CDR3: CASSVTGGLRYTF
V: TRBV28; size: -; J: TRBJ2-1; D: -; DNA: TGTGCCAGCAGTGCTACTAGCTTCCAGTTCTTC; CDR3: CASSATSFQFF
V: TRBV7-9; size: -; J: TRBJ2-2; D: -; DNA: TGTGCCAGCAGCCCCCCTTTTCAGGGCAACACCGGGGAGCTGTTTTTT; CDR3: CASSPPFQGNTGELFF
V: TRBV5-1; size: few; J: TRBJ1-1; D: -; DNA: TGCGCCAGCAGCTTGGGCCCGGTCAACACTGAAGCTTTCTTT; CDR3: CASSLGPVNTEAFF
V: TRBV2; size: -; J: TRBJ2-7; D: -; DNA: TGTGCCAGCAGTGACCCCCCCCAGCGTTCCGAGCAGTACTTC; CDR3: CASSDPPQRSEQYF
V: TRBV5-6; size: few; J: TRBJ2-7; D: -; DNA: TGTGCCAGCAGCTTGTATAACATAAACCACGAGCAGTACTTC; CDR3: CASSLYNINHEQYF
V: TRBV24-1; size: once; J: TRBJ2-1; D: -; DNA: TGTGCCACCAGTTCTCTCACAGGCGTAGGCTACAATGAGCAGTTCTTC; CDR3: CATSSLTGVGYNEQFF
V: TRBV7-8; size: -; J: TRBJ2-2; D: TRBD2; DNA: TGTGCCAGCAGCCATAAGCGGGGAACGAACACCGGGGAGCTGTTTTTT; CDR3: CASSHKRGTNTGELFF
V: TRBV4-2; size: -; J: TRBJ2-7; D: -; DNA: TGTGCCAGCAGCCAAGATCCTGTCGGGGGAGTCCTCGACGAGCAGTACTTC; CDR3: CASSQDPVGGVLDEQYF
V: TRBV5-1; size: -; J: TRBJ1-1; D: -; DNA: TGCGCCAGCAGCTTGGTACAGGGTATGAACACTGAAGCTTTCTTT; CDR3: CASSLVQGMNTEAFF
V: TRBV6-5; size: -; J: TRBJ2-1; D: -; DNA: TGTGCCGCCTCCGTGCTAACCTACAATGAGCAGTTCTTC; CDR3: CAASVLTYNEQFF
V: TRBV15; size: -; J: TRBJ2-3; D: TRBD2; DNA: TGTGCCACCAGCGTGGGGGGGGAAGATACGCAGTATTTT; CDR3: CATSVGGEDTQYF
V: TRBV4-1; size: -; J: TRBJ2-5; D: -; DNA: TGCGCCAGCAGCCAATTTAGCATCCAAGAGACCCAGTACTTC; CDR3: CASSQFSIQETQYF
V: TRBV6-6; size: -; J: TRBJ2-1; D: -; DNA: TGTGCCAGCAGTCACCGAGGAGCTGAGCAGTTCTTC; CDR3: CASSHRGAEQFF
V: TRBV3-1/TRBV3-2; size: -; J: TRBJ2-5; D: -; DNA: TGTGCCAGCAGCCTTCCCGCGGAGACCCAGTACTTC; CDR3: CASSLPAETQYF
V: TRBV5-1; size: -; J: TRBJ2-7; D: -; DNA: TGCGCCAGCAGCTACTCGGTCTTGGCGGGAATGGCCTCCTACGAGCAGTACTTC; CDR3: CASSYSVLAGMASYEQYF
V: TRBV27; size: -; J: TRBJ2-1; D: -; DNA: TGTGCCAGCAGTTTATCCCCGGACAATGAGCAGTTCTTC; CDR3: CASSLSPDNEQFF